The entry that follows covers one T cell receptor beta chain sequence. Per germline, CDR1 LNHDA and CDR2 SQIVND (reference sequence). The CDR3 has 15 amino acids. Trimming cost V 3 bases and J 0 bases; bases outside gene matches: 2. This sample was included in a study of blood T cell repertoires in COVID-19. Study as a whole: The origin of the acute and convalescent COVID-19 samples was the United States, Italy and Spain.

Profiling relied on immunoSEQ multiplex PCR, and the TCRdb table lists in-frame clones only, not all of them. The sample lists roughly 500,000 clones, approximately 85% seen once, with approximately 2.9% in the top ten. This sequence originates from a human donor in a cohort sampled during active COVID-19. Sequencing was done on a sample of peripheral blood. The V gene is TRBV19, the J gene TRBJ1-5, with 7 nucleotides matching TRBD1. As DNA, the CDR3 is TGTGCCAGTAGTATTGACAGGGATAGCAATCAGCCCCAGCATTTT. Its protein is CASSIDRDSNQPQHF.